The following is a TCR beta chain sequence with its context. Its matching antigen is unknown. Deletions cut 5 bases from V and 1 base from J, with 16 bases between. Germline assignment: CDR1 SGHTA and CDR2 FQGTGA. The CDR3 loop spans 16 amino acids. This sample was included in a study of T cell responses to AZD1222 COVID-19 vaccine. Study conclusions and caveats: The donor group comprised mostly white British people and more females; the analysis possibly underestimated clonal diversity.

Only in-frame clones appear in the TCRdb table, and some are missing; sequencing was by immunoSEQ multiplex PCR. The sample shows over 110,000 clones, roughly 90% of them seen only once. This sequence was found in an adult who received the AZD1222 COVID-19 vaccine. The sequences come from peripheral blood, collected 28 days after the second AZD1222 dose. The chain has TRBV7-3 and TRBJ2-3; maybe TRBD2 (6 bases). CDR3 sequence (DNA): TGTGCCAGCAGCCCCGGGGGACGAGGCGGCACAGATACGCAGTATTTT. Amino acid sequence: CASSPGGRGGTDTQYF.